The 21 T cell receptor beta chains listed next were all sequenced from one sample in a study of blood T cells in healthy people across ages. The use of a sample-barcoded 5' primer and a J-beta primer mix characterized a second PCR of about 7 to 12 cycles. TCRdb independently ran MiXCR on the 5' RACE reads; one entry per CDR3 protein. The sample yields nearly 1 million distinct CDR3 sequences, roughly 50% seen once. Sequencing was carried out using blood. All receptors come from a woman aged 55-69 years in good health.

This clonotype was counted ten times or more. V and J are TRBV27 and TRBJ1-6, with D possibly matching TRBD1 (6 bases). CDR3 length: 14 residues. Germline loops: CDR1 MNHEY, CDR2 SMNVEV (reference sequence). The V and J ends lost 3 bases and 3 bases respectively, with 6 bases between them. The CDR3 here is CASSFRGYNSPLHF. The CDR3 bases are TGTGCCAGCAGTTTCAGGGGCTATAATTCACCCCTCCACTTT.

The J gene is TRBJ1-5, the V gene TRBV3-1, with TRBD1 matching 7 bases. V shed 5 bases, J shed 5 bases, and the junction held 6 bases outside the gene matches. The germline CDR1 and CDR2 sequences are LGHDT and YNNKEL (reference sequence). The CDR3 loop spans 14 amino acids. CDR3 bases: TGTGCCAGCAGCACAGGGACAGCGGATCAGCCCCAGCATTTT. This gives the protein CASSTGTADQPQHF.

Points on this clonotype: A much larger clonotype is one base distant, so this may be a read error. This rearrangement joins TRBV20-1 to TRBJ2-7; D remains unclear. The assigned J gene may be wrong: the sequence end matches TRBJ2-5 better. The germline gives CDR1 DFQATT, CDR2 SNEGSKA (reference sequence). The CDR3 length is 13 residues. The CDR3 reads CSARVECQETQYF. The DNA of the CDR3 is TGCAGTGCTAGAGTAGAGTGCCAAGAGACCCAGTACTTC.

This clonotype appeared once. V is TRBV2 and J is TRBJ1-3; no reliable D call. The CDR3 covers 15 residues. CDR1 is SNHLY and CDR2 is FYNNEI in the germline V gene. V dropped 6 bases and J dropped 0 bases, with 12 bases sitting between them. The CDR3 region has the DNA TGTGCCAGCAGGATCGAGGTCAGCTCTGGAAACACCATATATTTT. It yields the protein CASRIEVSSGNTIYF.

The J gene is TRBJ2-2, the V gene TRBV12-3 or TRBV12-4, with D possibly matching TRBD2 (5 bases). Trimming stripped 3 bases from V and 7 bases from J, with 18 bases between. This CDR3 contains 16 residues. The CDR3 sequence: CASSFGSVRSSGELFF. CDR3 nucleotide sequence: TGTGCCAGCAGTTTCGGTAGCGTGAGATCGAGCGGGGAGCTGTTTTTT.

The chain recombines TRBV24-1 with TRBJ2-5; D is undetermined. The CDR3 totals 15 residues. Per the germline V gene, CDR1 is KGHDR and CDR2 is SFDVKD. Trimming removed 6 bases from V and 4 bases from J, with 17 bases in between. The CDR3 nucleotides read TGTGCCACCAGTTCAGGAATCGAAGCTCGAGAGACCCAGTACTTC. Its translation is CATSSGIEARETQYF.

The DNA of the CDR3 is TGTGCCAGCAGTTTAGGCGGGAATTCTATATACGAGCAGTACTTC. It specifies CASSLGGNSIYEQYF. J is TRBJ2-7 and V is TRBV12-3 or TRBV12-4, with a possible D match to TRBD2 (6 bases). The V end lost 1 base, the J end lost 4 bases, and 14 bases lay between the germline ends. The CDR3 is made up of 15 amino acids.

The chain links TRBV7-2 to TRBJ2-7; a weak D match, TRBD1 (5 bases). With 5 bases removed from V and 4 bases from J, the gap between germline ends came to 15 bases. This CDR3 has 14 amino acids. Germline V gene data show CDR1 as SGHTA and CDR2 as FQGNSA. As DNA, the CDR3 is TGTGCCAGCAGCCAGAGACAGACGCAATACGAGCAGTACTTC. This codes for CASSQRQTQYEQYF.

The chain joins TRBV4-3 to TRBJ2-5; 13 nucleotides line up with TRBD2. The last part of the DNA fits TRBJ2-1 better; the J call may be wrong. The CDR3 is made up of 16 amino acids. Germline loops: CDR1 LGHNA, CDR2 YSLEER. CDR3 sequence (DNA): TGCGCCAGCAGCCTTACTAGCGGGAGGGCCGGAGAGACCCAGTTCTTC. This encodes CASSLTSGRAGETQFF.

This clonotype showed up just once. The chain joins TRBV18 to TRBJ1-1, with 10 bases lining up with TRBD1. CDR1 is KGHSH, CDR2 LQKENI, per germline. The CDR3 contains 17 residues. The ends lost 2 bases at V and 0 bases at J; junction bases unmatched: 6. In DNA form, the CDR3 reads TGTGCCAGCTCACCAAGGGACAGGGGAACCATGAACACTGAAGCTTTCTTT. It specifies CASSPRDRGTMNTEAFF.

The rearrangement links TRBV20-1 to TRBJ2-7, with 9 bases aligning to TRBD1. V trimming: 5 bases; J trimming: 2 bases; junction bases outside the gene matches: 7. This CDR3 comprises 14 residues. The germline V gene encodes CDR1 DFQATT and CDR2 SNEGSKA (reference sequence). The CDR3 DNA is TGCAGTGCTTGGGGACAGGGCGATGCCTACGAGCAGTACTTC. Encoded protein: CSAWGQGDAYEQYF.

The genes are TRBV29-1 and TRBJ1-1, with D perhaps TRBD1 (6 bases). CDR3 length: 13 amino acids. The germline CDR1 and CDR2 sequences are SQVTM and ANQGSEA. Trimming took off 6 bases at V and 5 bases at J, with 16 bases between the two ends. The CDR3 DNA sequence: TGCAGCGTAAACCAGGCAAGGGGGACTGAAGCTTTCTTT. Amino acids: CSVNQARGTEAFF.

V gene TRBV20-1 combines with J gene TRBJ1-2; D is uncertain. Trimming removed 8 bases at V and 4 bases at J, with 14 bases between. The CDR3 contains 12 residues. Per the germline V gene, CDR1 is DFQATT and CDR2 is SNEGSKA (reference sequence). In DNA form, the CDR3 reads TGCAGTCCAATTGGCGCAATCTATGGCTACACCTTC. Translation gives CSPIGAIYGYTF.

The rearrangement links TRBV6-5 to TRBJ1-4, with 7 bases matching TRBD1. The CDR3 loop spans 13 amino acids. Germline loops: CDR1 MNHEY, CDR2 SVGAGI. Unmatched junction bases numbered 5, after V lost 8 bases and J lost 5 bases. This chain's CDR3 is CASQTGRNEKLFF. CDR3 in DNA: TGTGCCAGCCAGACAGGGAGGAATGAAAAACTGTTTTTT.

This rearrangement joins TRBV5-6 to TRBJ2-1; 8 positions agree with TRBD2. The J segment lost 15 bases and the V segment lost 4 bases, leaving 18 bases of the junction unmatched. The germline gives CDR1 SGHDT, CDR2 YYEEEE. The CDR3 runs to 15 residues. The CDR3 sequence is CASSQRTSLGHSAFF. The CDR3 DNA reads as TGTGCCAGCAGCCAACGGACTAGCCTAGGTCACAGTGCGTTCTTC.

J is TRBJ1-2 and V is TRBV12-3 or TRBV12-4; TRBD1 is a possible D gene (6 bases). This CDR3 spans 14 amino acids. Deletions cut 3 bases from V and 7 bases from J, with 15 bases between. This CDR3 is CASSLDPGGGGYTF. The CDR3 DNA reads TGTGCCAGCAGTTTGGACCCGGGGGGCGGTGGCTACACCTTC.

J is TRBJ2-4 and V is TRBV18, with unresolved D. The J call is uncertain, as TRBJ2-7 better fits the DNA end. The CDR3 has 13 amino acids. The germline CDR1 and CDR2 sequences are KGHSH and LQKENI. The CDR3 loop reads CASSPSALYEQYF. In nucleotides, the CDR3 is TGTGCCAGCTCACCATCCGCCCTCTACGAGCAGTACTTC.

The chain has TRBV21-1 and TRBJ2-7. TRBV21-1 is a recognized pseudogene. This CDR3 is built from 11 residues. CDR3 bases: TGTGCCAGCAGCAACGGCAGCGAGCAGTACTTC. As protein: CASSNGSEQYF.

The chain has TRBV28 and TRBJ2-7; the match to TRBD2 covers 10 bases. The CDR3 sequence is 18 residues long. J gave up 0 bases and V 8 bases, and 16 bases lay outside the gene matches. Germline V gene lookup returns CDR1 MDHEN and CDR2 SYDVKM. The CDR3 DNA is TGTGCCAGCCCTCCCCTTCGGACTAGCGGAAAGAGCTCCTACGAGCAGTACTTC. Translated, it gives CASPPLRTSGKSSYEQYF.

This clonotype was observed a handful of times. As DNA, the CDR3 is TGCGCCAGCAGCTCAGGGAAAACCACTAGCACAGATACGCAGTATTTT. The encoded protein is CASSSGKTTSTDTQYF. The chain uses TRBV5-1 and TRBJ2-3; maybe TRBD1 (5 bases). The V end was cut by 3 bases, the J end by 0 bases, with 14 bases between. This CDR3 region has 16 residues. Germline V gene sequence: CDR1 SGHRS, CDR2 YFSETQ. The full variable domain, its missing parts supplied by reference TRBV5-1 and TRBJ2-3, is KAGVTQTPRYLIKTRGQQVTLSCSPISGHRSVSWYQQTPGQGLQFLFEYFSETQRNKGNFPGRFSGRQFSNSRSEMNVSTLELGDSALYLCASSSGKTTSTDTQYFGPGTRLTVL.

This clonotype was seen a handful of times. This chain links TRBV5-1 with TRBJ2-1; maybe TRBD2 (5 bases). The CDR3 contains 15 residues. The V gene lost 3 bases and the J gene lost 7 bases, with 17 bases spanning the gap. Germline V lookup: CDR1 SGHRS, CDR2 YFSETQ. CDR3 DNA: TGCGCCAGCAGCTCCTTCGACGGGGTTCTTAATGAGCAGTTCTTC. This sequence encodes CASSSFDGVLNEQFF. Complete variable domain (other parts from reference TRBV5-1 and TRBJ2-1): KAGVTQTPRYLIKTRGQQVTLSCSPISGHRSVSWYQQTPGQGLQFLFEYFSETQRNKGNFPGRFSGRQFSNSRSEMNVSTLELGDSALYLCASSSFDGVLNEQFFGPGTRLTVL.